The 7 T cell receptor beta chains reported below all come from one sample, sequenced in a study of T cell repertoires in cytomegalovirus infection. TCRdb passed the reads through MiXCR, listing each CDR3 protein once. The sample consists of 150,000 to 200,000 distinct CDR3 sequences, 28% of them appearing once. Sequences were obtained from PBMCs. Every receptor here comes from a human donor in good health (CMV status not recorded). Some clones in this sample may be carry-over from other donors' samples.

The V gene is TRBV29-1, the J gene TRBJ2-7, with TRBD1 identical over 7 bases. J gave up 6 bases and V 1 base, and 6 bases lay outside the gene matches. Germline assignment: CDR1 SQVTM and CDR2 ANQGSEA. CDR3 size: 13 residues. CDR3 in DNA: TGCAGCGTTGAAGGACAGGGCCGTAGCGAGCAGTACTTC. Encoded protein: CSVEGQGRSEQYF.

This clonotype has only a few counts. CDR3 sequence reads: CASSASRTEFYGYTF. In nucleotides, the CDR3 is TGTGCCAGCAGCGCCTCTCGGACAGAGTTTTATGGCTACACCTTC. This chain joins TRBV6-5 and TRBJ1-2, with D perhaps matching TRBD1 (6 bases). V lost 6 bases to trimming and J lost 5 bases, with 19 bases between them. Germline V lookup: CDR1 MNHEY, CDR2 SVGAGI. This CDR3 has 15 residues.

This clonotype was seen more than once but under ten times. The chain uses TRBV7-2 and TRBJ2-1; tentative D call: TRBD2 (7 bases). This CDR3 is built from 16 residues. With 5 bases removed from V and 4 bases from J, the gap between germline ends came to 18 bases. Germline V CDR1 and CDR2: SGHTA, FQGNSA. CDR3 sequence (DNA): TGTGCCAGCAGCCCCCTGGGGGGGGGCCCGTACAATGAGCAGTTCTTC. Encoded protein: CASSPLGGGPYNEQFF.

This clonotype has more than one count but fewer than ten. The V and J genes are TRBV12-3 or TRBV12-4 and TRBJ2-3, with TRBD2 matching 8 bases. The CDR3 length is 15 residues. Trimming at V came to 5 bases and at J to 4 bases, leaving 8 bases not matched to a gene. The CDR3 sequence: CASSAGGLVSDTQYF. The CDR3 DNA follows: TGTGCCAGCAGTGCTGGGGGACTAGTCTCAGATACGCAGTATTTT.

The V call is TRBV6-1, the J call TRBJ2-1; either TRBD1 or TRBD2 may supply D (5 bases each). The CDR3 extends over 15 amino acids. The V gene's germline CDR1 is MNHNS and CDR2 SASEGT. V was clipped by 6 bases and J by 4 bases, with 16 bases between them. The CDR3 nucleotides read TGTGCCAGCAGCCCCAGTGAAGAGGGGTACAATGAGCAGTTCTTC. It translates to CASSPSEEGYNEQFF.

This clonotype was recorded at least ten times. The V and J genes are TRBV4-1 and TRBJ1-5, with 8 bases that match TRBD1. The CDR3 is 15 amino acids. Trimming took 1 base from V and 7 from J; bases not matched to a gene: 6. The germline CDR1 and CDR2 sequences are MGHRA and YSYEKL. For the CDR3, the DNA is TGCGCCAGCAGCCAAGCCCGGACAGGGTACCAGCCCCAGCATTTT. It encodes CASSQARTGYQPQHF.

The V gene is TRBV7-6, the J gene TRBJ2-5; possibly TRBD2 for D (6 bases). V lost 1 base and J lost 5, with 11 bases in between. The CDR3 runs 14 residues. Germline V gives CDR1 SGHVS, CDR2 FNYEAQ. CDR3 nucleotide sequence: TGTGCCAGCAGCTTAGGCGGGGTCGCCGAGACCCAGTACTTC. This gives the protein CASSLGGVAETQYF.